A single sample gave rise to the 10 T cell receptor beta chains below, sequenced in a study of T cell changes during pregnancy in multiple sclerosis. The assay was immunoSEQ multiplex PCR, and TCRdb's table has in-frame clones only and misses some. Here the sample spans 75,000 to 95,000 clones, less than 95% being singletons. This specimen was peripheral blood, taken before pregnancy. All receptors derive from a female donor with multiple sclerosis, enrolled in a pregnancy study.

This rearrangement joins TRBV7-9 to TRBJ2-2; D not certain. The CDR3 runs 15 residues. Per the germline V gene, CDR1 is SEHNR and CDR2 is FQNEAQ (reference sequence). V gave up 5 bases and J gave up 3 bases, with 13 bases separating them. CDR3 sequence: CASSPPARDTGELFF. DNA for the CDR3: TGTGCCAGCAGCCCTCCGGCCCGGGACACCGGGGAGCTGTTTTTT. Variable domain in full (rest from reference TRBV7-9 and TRBJ2-2): DTGVSQNPRHKITKRGQNVTFRCDPISEHNRLYWYRQTLGQGPEFLTYFQNEAQLEKSRLLSDRFSAERPKGSFSTLEIQRTEQGDSAMYLCASSPPARDTGELFFGEGSRLTVL.

This clone appeared a single time. This sequence joins TRBV28 and TRBJ2-4, with 7 bases aligning to TRBD1. The germline V gene encodes CDR1 MDHEN and CDR2 SYDVKM. The CDR3 spans 14 residues. V shed 5 bases, J shed 11 bases, and the junction held 12 bases outside the gene matches. CDR3 nucleotide sequence: TGTGCCAGCAGTCTCCCGGGACAGTTCTGGGTTCAGTACTTC. Translation: CASSLPGQFWVQYF.

The chain is built from TRBV28 and TRBJ1-2; D remains unclear. Germline values: CDR1 MDHEN, CDR2 SYDVKM. This CDR3 has 17 amino acids. Between the trimmed V and J ends, which lost 3 bases and 2 bases, there was a span of 19 bases. The CDR3 protein is CASSFPRGGFPNYGYTF. The CDR3 DNA reads TGTGCCAGCAGTTTCCCGAGAGGAGGTTTCCCAAACTATGGCTACACCTTC.

V and J are TRBV5-1 and TRBJ2-7; D may be TRBD1 (7 bases). CDR3 length: 15 amino acids. V was clipped by 4 bases and J by 6 bases, with 20 bases between them. The germline CDR1 and CDR2 sequences are SGHRS and YFSETQ. The chain's CDR3 is CASSASPGGIGEQYF. The CDR3 DNA sequence: TGCGCCAGCAGCGCCTCCCCAGGGGGGATTGGCGAGCAGTACTTC.

The rearrangement links TRBV18 to TRBJ2-3; TRBD2 matches at 14 bases. This CDR3 is 15 amino acids long. Germline loops: CDR1 KGHSH, CDR2 LQKENI. Losses at the gene ends were 4 bases for V and 4 bases for J; bases not matched to a gene: 1. Written as DNA, the CDR3 is TGTGCCAGCTCACGACTAGCGGGAGGGCCAGATACGCAGTATTTT. This sequence encodes CASSRLAGGPDTQYF.

The chain has TRBV19 and TRBJ1-4; 9 nucleotides match TRBD1. The CDR3 length is 15 residues. V was pared by 6 bases and J by 2 bases, with 4 bases of the junction left unmatched. The germline V gene encodes CDR1 LNHDA and CDR2 SQIVND (reference sequence). The DNA for the CDR3 is TGTGCCAGTAGCCCTGACAGGGGGACTAATGAAAAACTGTTTTTT. Translation: CASSPDRGTNEKLFF. Full variable domain (remainder filled in from reference TRBV19 and TRBJ1-4): DGGITQSPKYLFRKEGQNVTLSCEQNLNHDAMYWYRQDPGQGLRLIYYSQIVNDFQKGDIAEGYSVSREKKESFPLTVTSAQKNPTAFYLCASSPDRGTNEKLFFGSGTQLSVL.

The chain links TRBV9 to TRBJ2-2; D is perhaps TRBD2 (7 bases). CDR3 length: 16 amino acids. Per germline, CDR1 SGDLS and CDR2 YYNGEE. V was pared by 0 bases and J by 5 bases, with 14 bases between. CDR3 coding DNA: TGTGCCAGCAGCGTAGGGTTTCGGGGGGCAACCGGGGAGCTGTTTTTT. Amino acid sequence: CASSVGFRGATGELFF. Using reference TRBV9 and TRBJ2-2 for the parts outside the CDR3, the full variable domain is DSGVTQTPKHLITATGQRVTLRCSPRSGDLSVYWYQQSLDQGLQFLIQYYNGEERAKGNILERFSAQQFPDLHSELNLSSLELGDSALYFCASSVGFRGATGELFFGEGSRLTVL.

This clone was seen only once. This chain joins TRBV19 and TRBJ2-4; possibly TRBD1 for D (5 bases). This CDR3 spans 14 amino acids. Germline V gene data show CDR1 as LNHDA and CDR2 as SQIVND (reference sequence). V gave up 5 bases and J gave up 8 bases, with 16 bases separating them. The CDR3 region has the DNA TGTGCCAGTAGTCTGTCAGGGAAAGGTGACATTCAGTACTTC. Residues: CASSLSGKGDIQYF.

The V call is TRBV7-9, the J call TRBJ2-7; 13 positions match TRBD2. Germline V lookup: CDR1 SEHNR, CDR2 FQNEAQ (reference sequence). The CDR3 length is 16 residues. The V and J ends lost 5 bases and 7 bases, in that order; junction bases with no gene match: 11. Here the CDR3 reads CASSHDAGLAGNEQYF. For the CDR3, the DNA is TGTGCCAGCAGCCATGACGCGGGACTAGCGGGAAATGAGCAGTACTTC.

Written as DNA, the CDR3 is TGTGCCAGCACCATCCTGGGGGGAATTGGAAACACCATATATTTT. It codes for CASTILGGIGNTIYF. V is TRBV28 and J is TRBJ1-3; D may be TRBD1 (5 bases). Between the trimmed V and J ends, which lost 7 bases and 3 bases, there was a span of 16 bases. Germline CDR1 and CDR2: MDHEN and SYDVKM. The CDR3 length is 15 residues.